Here is one T cell receptor beta chain with its context. Seattle-derived patients entered the study during active infection and were followed longitudinally. Original handling: By means of reference gene primer amplification, nucleated cell counts were estimated. The data were produced by immunoSEQ multiplex PCR, yet TCRdb's version contains in-frame clones alone and is incomplete. V and J calls and clone size are as listed in that table; D and trimming were resolved from the DNA. This sample carries hundreds of thousands of clones, 89% of them seen once, and the ten largest clones take 3%. This sample was included in a study of blood T cell repertoires in COVID-19. Study at large: Samples of COVID-19 (acute and convalescent) were obtained from the United States, Italy and Spain.

The CDR3 covers 14 residues. Germline V gives CDR1 SEHNR, CDR2 FQNEAQ (reference sequence). V lost 1 base and J 3 bases, leaving 9 bases between the germline ends. The source material was peripheral blood. The sequence came from a woman in her thirties with COVID-19, enrolled during active disease. The chain carries TRBV7-9 and TRBJ2-5; D might be TRBD1 (5 bases). The CDR3 reads CASSLGTYKETQYF. In DNA form, the CDR3 reads TGTGCCAGCAGCTTAGGGACATACAAAGAGACCCAGTACTTC.